This TCR beta chain is from a study of T cell changes during pregnancy in multiple sclerosis. Generated by immunoSEQ multiplex PCR, the TCRdb table keeps only in-frame clones and is missing some. The repertoire holds tens of thousands of clones, with under 95% as singletons. This CDR3 is built from 15 residues. V lost 0 bases to trimming and J lost 0 bases, with 8 bases between them. Germline V gene lookup returns CDR1 SGDLS and CDR2 YYNGEE. This rearrangement joins TRBV9 to TRBJ2-3; possible D gene TRBD1, 6 bases. The starting material was CD4+ T cells from peripheral blood mononuclear cells, obtained in the second trimester of pregnancy. This TCR was sampled from a female donor in good health, enrolled as a control in a pregnancy study. The CDR3, as DNA: TGTGCCAGCAGCGTAGGAACAGGGAGCACAGATACGCAGTATTTT. Its protein is CASSVGTGSTDTQYF.